Reported below is one T cell receptor beta chain. The antigen remains undetermined. This sample stems from a study of shared clonotypes between healthy human individuals. General study points: Lower generation probabilities were found for non-shared clonotypes than for those shared by all four donors.

About 30,000 T cell genomes, or approximately 0.2 ug DNA, went into the sorted-subset replicate PCRs. TCRdb keeps only in-frame clones here, not all; method: immunoSEQ multiplex PCR. The sample lists about 1.1 million clones; around 77% were seen once. Per germline, CDR1 GTSNPN and CDR2 SVGIG (reference sequence). The length of the CDR3 is 13 residues. V was clipped by 5 bases and J by 10 bases; unmatched bases: 10. The V call is TRBV30, the J call TRBJ2-1; 8 nucleotides agree with TRBD2. Sequenced material: memory CD4+ T cells from PBMCs. Subset denoted: CD45RA-negative fraction. The TCR was taken from a man aged 18 to 29 in good health. Some clones in this sample may be carry-over from other donors' samples. The chain's CDR3 is CAWGGSGSYEQFF. The DNA of the CDR3 is TGTGCCTGGGGGGGGAGCGGGAGTTACGAGCAGTTCTTC.